The clone carrying this T cell receptor (beta chain) was picked up a small number of times. What it recognizes is unknown. This sample was included in a study of blood T cells in healthy people across ages. Study outcomes and limitations: CMV status of donors was not determined, possibly confounding expanded clonotype changes.

The second PCR ran about 6 to 12 cycles with a sample-barcoded 5' primer and J-beta primers. TCRdb independently ran MiXCR on the 5' RACE reads; one entry per CDR3 protein. The table has around 1,600,000 distinct CDR3 sequences, approximately 43% seen once. Every donor gave ten milliliters of peripheral blood. Trimming cost V 4 bases and J 7 bases, with 11 bases left between them. Germline V gene data show CDR1 as SNHLY and CDR2 as FYNNEI. The CDR3 runs to 13 residues. Sequencing was carried out using blood. The chain employs TRBV2 and TRBJ2-4; no clear D gene. This clonotype originated in a woman younger than 30 in good health. The CDR3 coding sequence is TGTGCCAGCAGTGCGCAGCTTGTTAACATTCAGTACTTC. Protein product: CASSAQLVNIQYF.